The entry that follows covers one T cell receptor beta chain sequence. What it binds is not known. The same CDR3 also results from other DNA sequences found in this sample. The sample belongs to a study of cytomegalovirus exposure and HLA in healthy donors. The primer mix had 60 Vbeta and 13 Jbeta primers. Assay: immunoSEQ multiplex PCR; the TCRdb copy retains only in-frame clones and omits some. The data contain 100,000 to 150,000 clones, roughly 80% of them singletons. Study outcomes and limitations: About 90% or about 30% of the time was how often most TCR beta V segments were productive, according to an earlier analysis. Analysis was carried out at a later point, and it linked a missense DCLRE1C variant to TCR beta V- and J-gene trimming. In terms of immune exposure information, only CMV serostatus was available. TCR beta sequences reportedly predicted the HLA-A and HLA-B alleles of most subjects accurately.

The specimen was PBMCs. This receptor was identified in a man aged 25 to 45 in good health and CMV-seronegative.

CDR3 amino acids: CASSSGHRNTEAFF. The DNA for the CDR3 is TGCGCCAGCAGCTCGGGACATAGAAACACTGAAGCTTTCTTT. This chain uses TRBV5-1 with TRBJ1-1; D is possibly TRBD1 (6 bases). CDR3 length: 14 amino acids. Trimming took 3 bases from V and 2 from J, leaving 11 bases between them. Germline V CDR1 and CDR2: SGHRS, YFSETQ. Full variable domain (missing parts from reference TRBV5-1 and TRBJ1-1): KAGVTQTPRYLIKTRGQQVTLSCSPISGHRSVSWYQQTPGQGLQFLFEYFSETQRNKGNFPGRFSGRQFSNSRSEMNVSTLELGDSALYLCASSSGHRNTEAFFGQGTRLTVV.